The rows below give T cell receptor beta chains drawn from one sample of a study of Ad26.COV2.S vaccination and SARS-CoV-2 variants. The protocol was immunoSEQ multiplex PCR, while the TCRdb copy is restricted to in-frame clones and leaves out a portion. In the table there are around 300,000 clones, approximately 90% of which are singletons. The sample in question was peripheral blood, obtained in a trial of Ad26.COV2.S vaccine versus placebo. The receptors originated from a person aged 18-65 years who received the Ad26.COV2.S COVID-19 vaccine or a placebo. Each CDR3 is given with its conserved first and last residue. Fields, in order: D gene, CDR3 length, clone size, V gene, J gene, CDR3 protein, CDR3 DNA. D genes are given only for firm matches. Size is omitted from some rows. Given values are once, few, many or a class for expanded clones.

>NA|15|NA|TRBV29-1|TRBJ2-1
CSVGQGLHFENEQFF
TGCAGCGTTGGCCAGGGTTTACATTTTGAAAATGAGCAGTTCTTC
>NA|18|NA|TRBV2|TRBJ2-3
CASSEDRGAWRGTDTQYF
TGTGCCAGCAGTGAAGACAGGGGAGCATGGAGGGGCACAGATACGCAGTATTTT
>TRBD1|18|few|TRBV19|TRBJ1-3
CASSPPRDRGEAGNTIYF
TGTGCCAGTAGTCCTCCCCGTGACAGGGGGGAAGCGGGAAACACCATATATTTT
>NA|15|NA|TRBV28|TRBJ2-3
CASSFGGRSTDTQYF
TGTGCCAGCAGTTTCGGGGGCAGATCTACTGATACGCAGTATTTT
>NA|9|NA|TRBV29-1|TRBJ1-2
CSVGDGYTF
TGCAGCGTTGGGGATGGCTACACCTTC
>NA|14|few|TRBV3-1/TRBV3-2|TRBJ1-4
CASRQGAESEKLFF
TGTGCCAGCAGACAGGGAGCGGAGAGTGAAAAACTGTTTTTT
>TRBD1|17|NA|TRBV27|TRBJ2-7
CASSSPGQGVEGYEQYF
TGTGCCAGCAGTTCTCCGGGACAGGGTGTAGAGGGCTACGAGCAGTACTTC
>NA|13|NA|TRBV28|TRBJ2-7
CASSRGEGDEQYF
TGTGCCAGCAGCCGCGGGGAAGGGGACGAGCAGTACTTC
>TRBD1|15|NA|TRBV9|TRBJ2-7
CASSGGDRGKNEQYF
TGTGCCAGCAGCGGTGGGGACAGGGGTAAAAACGAGCAGTACTTC
>NA|14|NA|TRBV4-2|TRBJ2-7
CASSQDWGAREQYF
TGTGCCAGCAGCCAAGACTGGGGGGCGCGCGAGCAGTACTTC
>NA|15|NA|TRBV27|TRBJ1-5
CASSPRTGLNQPQHF
TGTGCCAGCAGTCCACGGACCGGGCTCAATCAGCCCCAGCATTTT
>NA|15|NA|TRBV10-3|TRBJ2-7
CAISETFEGSSQQYF
TGTGCCATCAGTGAGACGTTCGAGGGTTCGAGCCAGCAGTACTTC
>NA|15|NA|TRBV2|TRBJ1-4
CASTYLTSGDEKLFF
TGTGCCAGCACCTACCTGACAAGCGGTGATGAAAAACTGTTTTTT
>NA|14|NA|TRBV5-1|TRBJ2-5
CASSLVDPQQTQYF
TGCGCCAGCAGCTTGGTCGACCCCCAACAGACCCAGTACTTC
>TRBD2|15|NA|TRBV10-3|TRBJ2-1
CAISANTGLTLGLFF
TGTGCCATCAGTGCTAACACGGGACTAACTTTGGGGTTGTTCTTC
>NA|14|NA|TRBV18|TRBJ1-3
CATLDSLSGNTIYF
TGTGCCACCCTAGACAGCCTCTCTGGAAACACCATATATTTT
>TRBD1|17|NA|TRBV13|TRBJ2-3
CASSRDGTGATTDTQYF
TGTGCCAGCAGCCGAGATGGGACAGGGGCTACCACAGATACGCAGTATTTT
>NA|15|NA|TRBV11-2|TRBJ2-1
CASSLARKTYNEQFF
TGTGCCAGCAGCTTAGCCCGGAAAACTTACAATGAGCAGTTCTTC
>NA|13|NA|TRBV4-1|TRBJ1-5
CASSQVLNQPQHF
TGCGCCAGCAGCCAAGTTCTCAATCAGCCCCAGCATTTT
>NA|14|NA|TRBV7-2|TRBJ2-5
CASSLGRERETQYF
TGTGCCAGCAGCTTGGGACGGGAGCGGGAGACCCAGTACTTC
>NA|13|NA|TRBV7-8|TRBJ1-1
CASSATSNTEAFF
TGTGCCAGCAGCGCAACGTCAAACACTGAAGCTTTCTTT
>TRBD1|16|few|TRBV7-2|TRBJ1-1
CASSGPGQGKNTEAFF
TGTGCCAGCAGCGGACCGGGACAGGGAAAGAACACTGAAGCTTTCTTT
>TRBD2|16|NA|TRBV28|TRBJ2-3
CASSASGGARTDTQYF
TGTGCCAGCAGCGCTAGCGGGGGGGCCCGCACAGATACGCAGTATTTT
>NA|13|NA|TRBV6-2/TRBV6-3|TRBJ1-6
CASSYHRNSPLHF
TGTGCCAGCAGTTACCACCGCAATTCACCCCTCCACTTT
>NA|14|NA|TRBV7-8|TRBJ2-7
CASSAQALSYEQYF
TGTGCCAGCAGCGCCCAGGCACTTTCCTACGAGCAGTACTTC
>TRBD2|16|NA|TRBV5-4|TRBJ2-1
CASSLRLAGVGNEQFF
TGTGCCAGCAGCTTGAGACTAGCGGGAGTGGGGAATGAGCAGTTCTTC
>NA|13|NA|TRBV24-1|TRBJ2-2
CATSQAGVGELFF
TGTGCCACCAGTCAGGCAGGGGTCGGGGAGCTGTTTTTT
>TRBD1|17|NA|TRBV7-3|TRBJ2-3
CASSLSGGRTSTDTQYF
TGTGCCAGCAGCTTATCAGGGGGCAGGACTAGCACAGATACGCAGTATTTT
>TRBD1|14|NA|TRBV2|TRBJ2-5
CASRIQGAQETQYF
TGTGCCAGCAGGATACAGGGGGCCCAAGAGACCCAGTACTTC
>NA|15|NA|TRBV3-1/TRBV3-2|TRBJ2-1
CASSQERESDNEQFF
TGTGCCAGCAGCCAAGAACGGGAAAGCGACAATGAGCAGTTCTTC
>TRBD1|16|once|TRBV19|TRBJ2-7
CASSIIGGQGDYEQYF
TGTGCCAGTAGTATAATTGGGGGACAGGGCGACTACGAGCAGTACTTC
>NA|17|NA|TRBV5-4|TRBJ1-2
CASSLGALAKKNYGYTF
TGTGCCAGCAGCTTGGGGGCTCTGGCTAAGAAGAACTATGGCTACACCTTC
>NA|13|NA|TRBV30|TRBJ1-5
CAWGKQGNQPQHF
TGTGCCTGGGGAAAACAAGGGAATCAGCCCCAGCATTTT
>NA|16|NA|TRBV27|TRBJ2-7
CASSLKPAVLSYEQYF
TGTGCCAGCAGTTTAAAACCGGCGGTACTATCCTACGAGCAGTACTTC
>NA|13|NA|TRBV7-2|TRBJ1-2
CASSFGVFYGYTF
TGTGCCAGCAGCTTTGGGGTATTCTATGGCTACACCTTC
>NA|17|NA|TRBV30|TRBJ1-5
CAWSVQRVSNSNQPQHF
TGTGCCTGGAGTGTACAGAGGGTCAGCAATAGCAATCAGCCCCAGCATTTT
>NA|14|NA|TRBV27|TRBJ2-5
CASSIGGRQETQYF
TGTGCCAGCAGTATAGGGGGAAGGCAAGAGACCCAGTACTTC
>NA|16|once|TRBV7-2|TRBJ1-2
CASSLAVSGGAHGYTF
TGTGCCAGCAGCTTAGCGGTTTCCGGGGGCGCACATGGCTACACCTTC
>NA|15|NA|TRBV3-1/TRBV3-2|TRBJ2-5
CASSRHGAIQETQYF
TGTGCCAGCAGCCGTCACGGGGCTATACAAGAGACCCAGTACTTC
>NA|15|NA|TRBV7-6|TRBJ2-7
CASSLSTGPTYEQYF
TGTGCCAGCAGCTTATCTACAGGGCCAACCTACGAGCAGTACTTC
>NA|16|NA|TRBV3-1/TRBV3-2|TRBJ2-7
CASSQRTARSPYEQYF
TGTGCCAGCAGCCAACGGACAGCCAGGTCTCCCTACGAGCAGTACTTC
>TRBD1|15|NA|TRBV27|TRBJ2-7
CASSGPGTDHYEQYF
TGTGCCAGCAGTGGCCCCGGGACAGACCACTACGAGCAGTACTTC
>TRBD1|14|once|TRBV5-1|TRBJ1-2
CASSPGQPLYGYTF
TGCGCCAGCAGCCCGGGACAGCCTCTCTATGGCTACACCTTC
>TRBD1|14|NA|TRBV29-1|TRBJ2-1
CSVRQGATYNEQFF
TGCAGCGTACGACAGGGGGCCACCTACAATGAGCAGTTCTTC
>TRBD2|17|NA|TRBV5-1|TRBJ2-3
CASSLQPGTSGTDTQYF
TGCGCCAGCAGCTTGCAACCTGGGACTAGCGGTACGGATACGCAGTATTTT
>NA|15|NA|TRBV19|TRBJ1-2
CASSIDPNRQKGYTF
TGTGCCAGTAGTATAGATCCGAATCGACAGAAAGGCTACACCTTC
>NA|13|few|TRBV7-9|TRBJ1-1
CASMGQRDTEAFF
TGTGCCAGCATGGGGCAGAGGGACACTGAAGCTTTCTTT
>TRBD2|15|few|TRBV2|TRBJ2-3
CASSGGLAETYTQYF
TGTGCCAGCAGTGGGGGACTAGCGGAGACATATACGCAGTATTTT
>TRBD1|15|NA|TRBV6-1|TRBJ2-2
CASARTGDNTGELFF
TGTGCCAGCGCTCGGACAGGGGACAACACCGGGGAGCTGTTTTTT
>NA|13|NA|TRBV25-1|TRBJ1-5
CASRGQGGQPQHF
TGTGCCAGCAGGGGGCAGGGAGGCCAGCCCCAGCATTTT
>TRBD2|16|NA|TRBV5-4|TRBJ2-1
CASSTASGIGYNEQFF
TGTGCCAGCAGCACCGCTAGCGGGATTGGTTACAATGAGCAGTTCTTC
>NA|9|NA|TRBV12-3/TRBV12-4|TRBJ1-3
CASSPPIYF
TGTGCCAGCTCCCCTCCCATATATTTT
>TRBD1|14|NA|TRBV7-9|TRBJ1-2
CASSSTGAQAGYTF
TGTGCCAGCAGCTCCACAGGGGCCCAGGCAGGCTACACCTTC
>NA|16|NA|TRBV4-1|TRBJ2-7
CASSPAGNEESYEQYF
TGCGCCAGCAGCCCTGCGGGCAACGAGGAATCCTACGAGCAGTACTTC
>NA|13|NA|TRBV4-2|TRBJ2-7
CASSQGRGLEQYF
TGTGCCAGCAGCCAGGGGCGGGGGCTCGAGCAGTACTTC
>TRBD1|12|NA|TRBV18|TRBJ1-2
CASSPGQGGYTF
TGTGCCAGCTCACCGGGACAGGGTGGCTACACCTTC